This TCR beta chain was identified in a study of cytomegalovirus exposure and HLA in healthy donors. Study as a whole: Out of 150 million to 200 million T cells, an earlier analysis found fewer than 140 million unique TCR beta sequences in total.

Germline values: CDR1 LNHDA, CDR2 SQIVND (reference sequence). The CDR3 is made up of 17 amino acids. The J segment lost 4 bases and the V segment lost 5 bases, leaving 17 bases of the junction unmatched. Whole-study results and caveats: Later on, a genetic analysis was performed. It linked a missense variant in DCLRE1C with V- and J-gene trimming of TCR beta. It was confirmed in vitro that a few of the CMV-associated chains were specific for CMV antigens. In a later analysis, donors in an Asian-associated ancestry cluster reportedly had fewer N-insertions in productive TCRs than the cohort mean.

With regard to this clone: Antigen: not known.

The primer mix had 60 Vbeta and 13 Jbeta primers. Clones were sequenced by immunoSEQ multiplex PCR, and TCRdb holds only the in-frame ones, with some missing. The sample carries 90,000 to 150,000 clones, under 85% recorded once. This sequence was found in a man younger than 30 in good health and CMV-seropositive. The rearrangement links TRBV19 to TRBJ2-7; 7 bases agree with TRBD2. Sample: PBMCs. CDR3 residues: CASSLIPSGGRLYEQYF. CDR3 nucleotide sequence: TGTGCCAGTAGTCTCATCCCCTCGGGAGGCAGATTGTACGAGCAGTACTTC.